This T cell receptor (beta chain) was recorded in a study of T cell repertoires in ileal Crohn's disease (dated by TCRdb to the late 2010s). Notes on the research overall: At the time of surgery, roughly a third of patients were active smokers, and the median duration of disease was approximately eight years. A total of 170 or so mucosal samples from roughly 57 patients were sequenced, collected from several sites on the surgical specimen and at postoperative endoscopy. TCR repertoire analysis was performed in 45 to 65 Crohn's disease patients drawn from a prospective multicentre cohort. Endoscopic postoperative recurrence was defined by a Rutgeerts score above i0. Postoperative therapy was given to about half of the patients, with thiopurines administered to fewer than 13 patients and anti-TNF agents administered to under 20 patients. Running in parallel with the study was a multicentre cohort set up to find predictors of early endoscopic recurrence following ileocolonic resection. Every patient underwent surgery because of a complication, which was stricturing disease in around 60% of cases and penetrating disease in approximately 39%. Results and caveats for the whole study, not just this receptor: Higher high-frequency clone percentages at surgery were associated with endoscopic recurrence; all patients with clonality above 26.8% (18/57) had recurrence. Sorted CD8 T cells carried more high-frequency clones than CD4 T cells, suggesting mucosal expansions were mainly CD8. Only a subgroup of patients, of unstated size, had mucosal CD4 and CD8 T cells sorted and sequenced. A significantly higher proportion of clonal expansions was observed in active smokers at surgery than in non-smokers (about 25% vs 20%, p=0.02).

For commercial TCRB immunosequencing, around 500 nanograms of biopsy DNA were submitted for each sample. Adaptive Biotechnology amplified the CDR3 regions from genomic DNA with a two-step multiplex PCR designed to control amplification bias. Primers covering every V and J gene segment were used in the first PCR, while barcodes and Illumina adapters were added in the second PCR. CDR3 libraries were sequenced on an Illumina instrument. The original pipeline was this. Analysis combined the vendor-provided pipelines with custom analysis of raw data in R/Bioconductor under R version 3.3.0. Clonality, which ranges from 0 to 1, was calculated as the inverse of the normalised Shannon entropy across all productive clones. The repertoire share taken up by the top 100 clones defined high-frequency clones, and only clones that passed a 95% confidence test were kept. Repertoire diversity was measured with the Simpson index, and overlap between samples was measured with the Morisita-Horn index. TCRdb limited this immuneACCESS table to in-frame rearrangements with V and J called. A share of clones is missing; checked studies link under half to unresolved V genes, and the rest is unexplained. That table furnishes V, J and clone size, whereas the DNA furnished D and trimming. The sample table holds some 16,000 clones, of which approximately 80% were seen once. 4.2% of the sample rests with the top ten.

Eligible patients were adults with ileal or ileocolonic Crohn's disease who had an indication for ileocolonic resection. Whole ileal mucosal biopsies were stored frozen at -80°C before DNA extraction. A TRizol-based method was used to extract genomic DNA from the frozen whole biopsies, and the DNA was quantified with a NanoDrop 2000 spectrophotometer. A remark on this clone: Its antigen is still unknown. Base-call qualities are not available, and no considerably larger clone is one nucleotide away.

The receptor was derived from an adult with Crohn's disease. Source material: ileal tissue.

In nucleotides, the sequence is TGCGCCAGCAGCTTGGTTACGACTAGCGGGGGGCCCAGGAACACCGGGGAGCTGTTTTTT. Its protein product is CASSLVTTSGGPRNTGELFF. The chain is made from TRBV5-1 and TRBJ2-2, and TRBD2 matches 13 of the central bases. The CDR3 holds 20 amino acids from the cysteine to the phenylalanine. The retained sequence is limited to the CDR3, 60 bases, with the frame set at the first base. Relative to germline, V is missing 0 bases and J is missing 1 base, with 9 bases of the junction outside any gene match. CDR1 and CDR2 are read off the germline V gene as SGHRS and YFSETQ.